What follows are 17 T cell receptor beta chains derived from one specimen sequenced in a study of T cell responses to AZD1222 COVID-19 vaccine. Profiled with immunoSEQ multiplex PCR; TCRdb holds only in-frame clones, not every one. This repertoire shows approximately 160,000 clones, approximately 90% found once; its top ten account for about 4.5%. The sample in question was peripheral blood, obtained on day 0 of AZD1222 vaccination. The receptors originated from an adult in good health.

The chain is built from TRBV4-1 and TRBJ2-7; 8 positions match TRBD2. Per germline, CDR1 MGHRA and CDR2 YSYEKL. Losses at the gene ends were 2 bases for V and 0 bases for J; bases not matched to a gene: 6. This CDR3 is built from 16 residues. In nucleotides, the CDR3 is TGCGCCAGCAGCCAATTTGTAGCGGGAAGCTCCTACGAGCAGTACTTC. Its translation is CASSQFVAGSSYEQYF.

This clone was counted once. This rearrangement joins TRBV28 to TRBJ1-1; D is possibly TRBD1 (6 bases). The CDR3 covers 16 residues. CDR1 and CDR2 (germline): MDHEN, SYDVKM. V was shortened by 3 bases and J by 1 base, with 15 bases between the two germline ends. CDR3 loop: CASSFARDMANTEAFF. The CDR3 DNA reads as TGTGCCAGCAGTTTTGCACGGGACATGGCGAACACTGAAGCTTTCTTT.

This clone was seen a single time. The chain joins TRBV29-1 to TRBJ1-1; D gene ambiguous. The CDR3 contains 17 residues. V lost 0 bases and J lost 0, with 17 bases in between. Germline values: CDR1 SQVTM, CDR2 ANQGSEA. This chain's CDR3 is CSVEDPTTTRLNTEAFF. CDR3 DNA sequence: TGCAGCGTTGAAGACCCAACTACGACTCGATTGAACACTGAAGCTTTCTTT.

CDR3 loop: CASSPQGGFYGYTF. CDR3 nucleotide sequence: TGTGCCAGCAGCCCGCAGGGGGGTTTCTATGGCTACACCTTC. The gene calls are TRBV3-1 (or the pseudogene TRBV3-2) and TRBJ1-2; 7 bases are a match to TRBD1. Per the germline V gene, CDR1 is LGHDT and CDR2 is YNNKEL (reference sequence). V gave up 4 bases and J gave up 4 bases; unmatched junction bases: 6. CDR3 length: 14 amino acids.

This sequence joins TRBV7-2 and TRBJ2-5, with 7 bases lining up with TRBD2. Per the germline V gene, CDR1 is SGHTA and CDR2 is FQGNSA. Trimming removed 6 bases from V and 4 bases from J; junction bases left unmatched: 11. The CDR3 consists of 15 residues. CDR3 nucleotides: TGTGCCAGCAGTGAGGCTGGGACTACCGGAGAGACCCAGTACTTC. Its protein product is CASSEAGTTGETQYF.

The V gene is TRBV28, the J gene TRBJ2-5; 8 bases line up with TRBD1. Germline CDR1 is MDHEN and CDR2 is SYDVKM. V trimming: 4 bases; J trimming: 5 bases; junction bases outside the gene matches: 15. The length of the CDR3 is 17 residues. CDR3 residues: CASSSPGTGRLVETQYF. The CDR3 DNA is TGTGCCAGCAGTTCCCCCGGGACAGGTCGCTTGGTGGAGACCCAGTACTTC.

V gene TRBV28 combines with J gene TRBJ2-7, with 8 bases aligning to TRBD1. CDR1 and CDR2 (germline): MDHEN, SYDVKM. Losses at the gene ends were 5 bases for V and 3 bases for J; bases not matched to a gene: 12. The CDR3 has 16 residues. CDR3 nucleotides: TGTGCCAGCAGTCCAAACTTAGGACAGGGAAGCTACGAGCAGTACTTC. Protein: CASSPNLGQGSYEQYF.

This clone was found once. The chain joins TRBV7-3 to TRBJ1-1; no firm D call. This CDR3 is built from 14 residues. Between the trimmed V and J ends, which lost 4 bases and 0 bases, there was a span of 9 bases. From germline, CDR1 is SGHTA and CDR2 FQGTGA. DNA of the CDR3: TGTGCCAGCAGCTCCCAGGCGATGAACACTGAAGCTTTCTTT. It yields the protein CASSSQAMNTEAFF. The complete variable domain, with remaining parts taken from reference TRBV7-3 and TRBJ1-1, reads GAGVSQTPSNKVTEKGKYVELRCDPISGHTALYWYRQSLGQGPEFLIYFQGTGAADDSGLPNDRFFAVRPEGSVSTLKIQRTERGDSAVYLCASSSQAMNTEAFFGQGTRLTVV.

This sequence joins TRBV27 and TRBJ2-7; TRBD1 might be the D (6 bases). Germline lookup yields CDR1 MNHEY and CDR2 SMNVEV (reference sequence). Trimming cost V 4 bases and J 2 bases, with 27 bases left between them. This CDR3 has 19 amino acids. CDR3 residues: CASSSQLGLGARAAYEQYF. The CDR3 DNA sequence: TGTGCCAGCAGTTCGCAGTTGGGTTTGGGGGCGCGGGCCGCCTACGAGCAGTACTTC.

CDR3 nucleotides: TGTGCCAGCAGTGAGGACCGTGGAGATACGCAGTATTTT. Protein sequence: CASSEDRGDTQYF. The chain combines TRBV2 with TRBJ2-3; D is unresolved. The CDR3 covers 13 residues. V lost 3 bases, J lost 5 bases, and 9 bases lay in between. Germline assignment: CDR1 SNHLY and CDR2 FYNNEI.

The chain recombines TRBV11-2 with TRBJ1-1; TRBD1 might be the D (5 bases). The germline V gene encodes CDR1 SGHAT and CDR2 FQNNGV. V was cut by 0 bases and J by 10 bases, with 9 bases left in between. The CDR3 is 12 residues long. The CDR3 loop is CASSLDLGGAFF. For the CDR3, the DNA is TGTGCCAGCAGCTTAGATTTGGGGGGAGCTTTCTTT.

This chain joins TRBV11-3 and TRBJ2-2; 7 bases are shared with TRBD1. The CDR3 is made up of 16 amino acids. The J segment lost 4 bases and the V segment lost 7 bases, leaving 12 bases of the junction unmatched. Germline CDR1 SGHNT, CDR2 YENEEA. The CDR3 sequence is CASTTGSTLITGELFF. CDR3 coding DNA: TGTGCCAGCACGACAGGGTCGACGCTGATCACCGGGGAGCTGTTTTTT.

In its sample, this clone was seen once. This CDR3 is CASSQTSGNTDTQYF. In DNA, the CDR3 is TGTGCCAGCAGTCAGACTAGCGGGAATACGGATACGCAGTATTTT. The genes are TRBV2 and TRBJ2-3; TRBD2 matches 11 bases. Trimming took 5 bases from V and 6 from J; bases not matched to a gene: 7. This CDR3 region has 15 residues. Germline V gene sequence: CDR1 SNHLY, CDR2 FYNNEI.

The gene calls are TRBV12-5 and TRBJ1-4, with TRBD1 matching over 8 bases. Germline values: CDR1 LGHNT, CDR2 FRNRAP. The CDR3 has 15 residues. The trim removed 0 bases at V and 4 bases at J, leaving 1 base unmatched. CDR3 residues: CASGLVQGGNEKLFF. The CDR3 DNA follows: TGTGCTAGTGGTTTGGTACAGGGGGGTAATGAAAAACTGTTTTTT.

V gene TRBV2 combines with J gene TRBJ1-1; unclear D gene. The CDR3 contains 13 residues. Germline V gives CDR1 SNHLY, CDR2 FYNNEI. The V gene lost 4 bases and the J gene lost 3 bases, with 9 bases spanning the gap. As DNA, the CDR3 is TGTGCCAGCAGTGGCCGAGGGTACACTGAAGCTTTCTTT. Its protein product is CASSGRGYTEAFF.

The chain employs TRBV28 and TRBJ1-5; 7 bases match TRBD1. From germline, CDR1 is MDHEN and CDR2 SYDVKM. This CDR3 comprises 13 residues. V lost 5 bases and J lost 7; bases outside the gene matches: 5. DNA for the CDR3: TGTGCCAGCAGTGACAGGGATTGGCAGCCCCAGCATTTT. Its protein product is CASSDRDWQPQHF.

The chain has TRBV5-1 and TRBJ2-1; the match to TRBD2 covers 12 bases. In germline, CDR1 is SGHRS, CDR2 YFSETQ. CDR3 length equals 15 residues. V was pared by 0 bases and J by 7 bases, with 2 bases of the junction left unmatched. In nucleotides, the CDR3 is TGCGCCAGCAGCTTGGGGACTAGCGGGGCTAATGAGCAGTTCTTC. Encoded protein: CASSLGTSGANEQFF.